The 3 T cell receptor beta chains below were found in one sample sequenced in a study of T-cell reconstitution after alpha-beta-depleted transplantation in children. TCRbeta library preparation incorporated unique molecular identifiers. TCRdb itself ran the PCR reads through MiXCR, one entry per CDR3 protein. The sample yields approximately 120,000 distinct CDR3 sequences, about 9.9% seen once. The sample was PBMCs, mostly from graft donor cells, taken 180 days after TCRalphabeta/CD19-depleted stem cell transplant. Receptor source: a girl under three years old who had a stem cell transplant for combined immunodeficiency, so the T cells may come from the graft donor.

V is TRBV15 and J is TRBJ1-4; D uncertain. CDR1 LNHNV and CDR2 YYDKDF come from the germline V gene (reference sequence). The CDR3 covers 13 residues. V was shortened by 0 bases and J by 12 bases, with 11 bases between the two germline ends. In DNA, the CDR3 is TGTGCCACCAGCAGAGATGCGAAGGGAGAACTGTTTTTT. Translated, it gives CATSRDAKGELFF.

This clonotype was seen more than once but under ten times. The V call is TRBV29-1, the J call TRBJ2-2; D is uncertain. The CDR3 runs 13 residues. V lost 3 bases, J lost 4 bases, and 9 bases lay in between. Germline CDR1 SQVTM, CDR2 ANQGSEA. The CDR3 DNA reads TGCAGCGTTGAGCGCGTAGGCACCGGGGAGCTGTTTTTT. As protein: CSVERVGTGELFF.

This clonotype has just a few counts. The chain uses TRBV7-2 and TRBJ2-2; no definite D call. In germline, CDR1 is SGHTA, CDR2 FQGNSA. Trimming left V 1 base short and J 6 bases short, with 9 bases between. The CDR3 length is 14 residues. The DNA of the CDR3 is TGTGCCAGCAGCTTAGGCAGACCCTCCGGGGAGCTGTTTTTT. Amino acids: CASSLGRPSGELFF.